Shown below are 30 T cell receptor beta chains from a single sample sequenced in a study of early T cells in non-severe SARS-CoV-2 infection. TCRdb redid the calling of the 5' RACE reads with MiXCR, one entry per CDR3 protein. The repertoire holds 74,000 or so distinct CDR3 sequences, with about 13% as singletons. Sequenced: whole blood. These receptor sequences come from an adult who was a healthcare worker with PCR-confirmed SARS-CoV-2 infection or an uninfected control (not recorded which).

In this sample, this clonotype turned up many times. The rearrangement joins TRBV27 to TRBJ2-2; D remains ambiguous. The V and J ends lost 3 bases and 4 bases respectively, with 12 bases between them. CDR1 and CDR2 (germline): MNHEY, SMNVEV (reference sequence). The CDR3 is 15 residues long. The CDR3 loop is CASSFITSGTGELFF. The CDR3 DNA sequence: TGTGCCAGCAGTTTCATAACGTCCGGCACCGGGGAGCTGTTTTTT.

V is TRBV9 and J is TRBJ1-5; a weak D match, TRBD1 (6 bases). From germline, CDR1 is SGDLS and CDR2 YYNGEE. The length of the CDR3 is 13 residues. Deletions cut 0 bases from V and 7 bases from J, with 8 bases between. The CDR3 DNA reads as TGTGCCAGCAGCGTAGAGGGGGGCCAGCCCCAGCATTTT. It translates to CASSVEGGQPQHF.

A few counts support this clonotype. CDR3 bases: TGTGCCAGCGTATATGGTGGGGATCTCACGGAAGCTTTCTTT. Translation gives CASVYGGDLTEAFF. This chain joins TRBV12-3 or TRBV12-4 and TRBJ1-1, with D hard to call. The CDR3 consists of 14 residues. Trimming left V 8 bases short and J 8 bases short, with 21 bases between.

The genes are TRBV29-1 and TRBJ2-2; tentatively, D is TRBD2 (5 bases). CDR1 is SQVTM and CDR2 is ANQGSEA in the germline V gene. V was shortened by 7 bases and J by 2 bases, with 11 bases between the two germline ends. The CDR3 runs 13 residues. As DNA, the CDR3 is TGCAGCGCCCCGGGAAACAACACCGGGGAGCTGTTTTTT. Translating it yields CSAPGNNTGELFF.

About this clonotype itself: Being one base from a much bigger clone, this may be a read error. CDR3 nucleotide sequence: TGTGCCAGCAGGTCCCAGGGGAACACTGAAGCTCTCTTT. Translating it yields CASRSQGNTEALF. The V call is TRBV12-3 or TRBV12-4, the J call TRBJ1-1; possibly TRBD1 for D (6 bases). This CDR3 region has 13 residues.

The chain joins TRBV29-1 to TRBJ1-3, with D unresolved. Germline CDR1 is SQVTM and CDR2 is ANQGSEA. The ends were cut back, 4 bases at V and 3 bases at J, with 10 bases in the middle. The CDR3 totals 13 residues. The CDR3 protein is CSVVWALGNTIYF. CDR3 nucleotides: TGCAGCGTTGTCTGGGCCCTTGGAAACACCATATATTTT.

This clonotype has a handful of counts. The rearrangement joins TRBV11-2 to TRBJ2-7; D gene unclear. Trimming took off 3 bases at V and 3 bases at J, with 6 bases between the two ends. In germline, CDR1 is SGHAT, CDR2 FQNNGV. The CDR3 has 12 amino acids. CDR3 sequence: CASSFRGYEQYF. The CDR3 DNA sequence: TGTGCCAGCAGCTTCCGTGGCTACGAGCAGTACTTC. The variable domain in full, with the rest retrieved from reference TRBV11-2 and TRBJ2-7, is EAGVAQSPRYKIIEKRQSVAFWCNPISGHATLYWYQQILGQGPKLLIQFQNNGVVDDSQLPKDRFSAERLKGVDSTLKIQPAKLEDSAVYLCASSFRGYEQYFGPGTRLTVT.

The J gene is TRBJ2-7, the V gene TRBV5-1, with a weak D call TRBD1 (5 bases). Germline V gene data show CDR1 as SGHRS and CDR2 as YFSETQ. There are 15 residues in the CDR3. V dropped 2 bases and J dropped 0 bases, with 12 bases sitting between them. DNA for the CDR3: TGCGCCAGCAGCTTAGGAACAGGTCCCTCCTACGAGCAGTACTTC. It specifies CASSLGTGPSYEQYF.

The sample holds many counts of this clonotype. The V and J genes are TRBV11-2 and TRBJ2-5; D not certain. The length of the CDR3 is 14 residues. CDR1 is SGHAT and CDR2 is FQNNGV in the germline V gene. Trimming stripped 2 bases from V and 2 bases from J, with 9 bases between. The CDR3 DNA is TGTGCCAGCAGCTTAACGACCGCTCAAGAGACCCAGTACTTC. It translates to CASSLTTAQETQYF.

This chain uses TRBV20-1 with TRBJ2-1; possible D gene TRBD2, 5 bases. V was clipped by 4 bases and J by 4 bases, with 11 bases between them. Germline lookup yields CDR1 DFQATT and CDR2 SNEGSKA (reference sequence). The CDR3 runs 13 residues. CDR3 DNA: TGCAGTGCTACGGACTCCAGATACAATGAGCAGTTCTTC. Translation gives CSATDSRYNEQFF.

J is TRBJ2-7 and V is TRBV18, with TRBD1 matching 10 bases. The V gene's germline CDR1 is KGHSH and CDR2 LQKENI. V was clipped by 2 bases and J by 4 bases; unmatched bases: 8. The length of the CDR3 is 16 residues. The CDR3 spells CASSPRPGQGSYEQYF. The CDR3 DNA reads as TGTGCCAGCTCACCAAGACCGGGACAGGGGTCTTACGAGCAGTACTTC.

The chain links TRBV28 to TRBJ1-6; D not resolved. V lost 6 bases, J lost 2 bases, and 5 bases lay in between. The CDR3 length is 13 residues. From germline, CDR1 is MDHEN and CDR2 SYDVKM. The CDR3 sequence is CASRPAYNSPLHF. The CDR3 nucleotides read TGTGCCAGCAGACCCGCCTATAATTCACCCCTCCACTTT.

This clonotype was seen a few times. The V and J genes are TRBV25-1 and TRBJ2-7; 8 nucleotides align to TRBD2. Looked up from germline, CDR1 is MGHDK and CDR2 is SYGVNS. The CDR3 spans 15 residues. The ends lost 6 bases at V and 5 bases at J; junction bases unmatched: 12. The CDR3 coding sequence is TGTGCCAGCAGGGATCCTACCAGCGGGAGCCACGAGCAGTACTTC. It yields the protein CASRDPTSGSHEQYF.

Comments on this clonotype: One junction end disagrees with the germline gene, perhaps due to a read error. V and J are TRBV19 and TRBJ2-3, with D perhaps matching TRBD1 (5 bases). CDR1 and CDR2 (germline): LNHDA, SQIVND (reference sequence). The CDR3 loop spans 13 amino acids. The CDR3, as DNA: TGTGCCAGTAGTTCCCAGGGTACAGATTCGCAGTATTTT. Encoded protein: CASSSQGTDSQYF.

J is TRBJ1-2 and V is TRBV7-8; the D gene is possibly TRBD1 (5 bases). Germline V lookup: CDR1 SGHVS, CDR2 FQNEAQ. The CDR3 totals 16 residues. Trimming removed 1 base from V and 4 bases from J, with 16 bases in between. CDR3 bases: TGTGCCAGCAGCTTAGAATTGCAGGGTAGTGGCTATGGCTACACCTTC. This encodes CASSLELQGSGYGYTF.

This chain links TRBV29-1 with TRBJ2-4; no firm D call. Trimming cost V 4 bases and J 0 bases, with 13 bases left between them. Germline values: CDR1 SQVTM, CDR2 ANQGSEA. CDR3 length: 15 residues. CDR3 sequence: CSVVPRLGAKNIQYF. CDR3 sequence (DNA): TGCAGCGTTGTCCCCCGTTTAGGAGCCAAAAACATTCAGTACTTC.

This clonotype occurred a few times. The chain employs TRBV7-9 and TRBJ2-5, with 8 bases fitting TRBD1. V gave up 2 bases and J gave up 4 bases; unmatched junction bases: 3. The CDR3 runs 14 residues. Germline-derived CDR1 and CDR2 are SEHNR and FQNEAQ (reference sequence). The CDR3 spells CASSLQGAVETQYF. CDR3 DNA: TGTGCCAGCAGCTTACAGGGGGCGGTAGAGACCCAGTACTTC.

As regards this clonotype: One junction end disagrees with the germline gene, perhaps due to a read error. The rearrangement uses TRBV12-3 or TRBV12-4 and TRBJ1-3, with D tentatively TRBD1 (5 bases). CDR3 length: 19 amino acids. The CDR3 DNA sequence: TGTGCCAGCAGAGGGACGTCCTTGTCCCCTCTCTTATCTGAAAACACCATATATTTT. Its protein is CASRGTSLSPLLSENTIYF.

This clonotype has a handful of counts. The J gene is TRBJ1-5, the V gene TRBV28, with 7 bases fitting TRBD1. This CDR3 comprises 14 residues. Germline CDR1 MDHEN, CDR2 SYDVKM. V was pared by 9 bases and J by 3 bases, with 8 bases of the junction left unmatched. CDR3 coding DNA: TGTGCCAGTCTACAGGGGCTGAACAATCAGCCCCAGCATTTT. As protein: CASLQGLNNQPQHF.

This clonotype was observed a handful of times. The chain joins TRBV7-2 to TRBJ2-7; D gene unclear. Germline V gene data show CDR1 as SGHTA and CDR2 as FQGNSA. The CDR3 has 16 amino acids. V was trimmed by 1 base and J by 0 bases, leaving 13 bases between them. The CDR3 region is CASSLVWLKSSYEQYF. CDR3 bases: TGTGCCAGCAGCTTAGTATGGCTTAAGAGCTCCTACGAGCAGTACTTC.

This clonotype was counted only a few times. The chain recombines TRBV3-1 with TRBJ2-3; 10 bases map to TRBD2. The J segment lost 3 bases and the V segment lost 1 base, leaving 4 bases of the junction unmatched. There are 16 residues in the CDR3. The V gene's germline CDR1 is LGHDT and CDR2 YNNKEL (reference sequence). The CDR3 region has the DNA TGTGCCAGCAGCCAAGGTCGTAGCGGGAGGACAGATACGCAGTATTTT. It yields the protein CASSQGRSGRTDTQYF.

In its sample, this clonotype was seen a few times. The V and J genes are TRBV6-5 and TRBJ1-1; D gene unclear. V lost 0 bases and J 5 bases, leaving 13 bases between the germline ends. The CDR3 contains 15 residues. CDR1 is MNHEY, CDR2 SVGAGI, per germline. For the CDR3, the DNA is TGTGCCAGCAGTTACTCGGACGGGATGGGAACTGAAGCTTTCTTT. It encodes CASSYSDGMGTEAFF.

Regarding this clonotype: The germline gene is not matched at one end of the junction; a read error may be the cause. V gene TRBV15 combines with J gene TRBJ2-3; D is undetermined. The CDR3 totals 16 residues. Looked up from germline, CDR1 is LNHNV and CDR2 is YYDKDF (reference sequence). The DNA for the CDR3 is TGTGTCACCAGCAGAGATGGCAGCTCCAGCACAGATACGCAGTATTTT. Its protein product is CVTSRDGSSSTDTQYF.

V gene TRBV19 combines with J gene TRBJ2-5; the match to TRBD2 covers 9 bases. The CDR3 consists of 15 residues. Unmatched junction bases numbered 6, after V lost 1 base and J lost 6 bases. CDR1 and CDR2 (germline): LNHDA, SQIVND (reference sequence). The CDR3 here is CASSIAGGGAKTQYF. The CDR3 region has the DNA TGTGCCAGTAGTATAGCGGGCGGGGGGGCAAAGACCCAGTACTTC.

The chain links TRBV12-3 or TRBV12-4 to TRBJ2-1; TRBD1 aligns across 9 bases. This CDR3 has 17 amino acids. The ends lost 5 bases at V and 4 bases at J; junction bases unmatched: 12. The CDR3: CASSPFPPGQGYNEQFF. The CDR3 DNA reads TGTGCCAGCAGTCCCTTCCCTCCGGGACAGGGTTACAATGAGCAGTTCTTC.

This clonotype was recorded at least ten times. V usage is TRBV7-9 and J usage is TRBJ2-7; no reliable D call. Trimming pared 4 bases from V and 5 bases from J, leaving 15 bases between. Germline V gene sequence: CDR1 SEHNR, CDR2 FQNEAQ (reference sequence). This CDR3 has 14 residues. The CDR3 DNA sequence: TGTGCCAGCAGCTCTACCCCCAGCGTACACGAGCAGTACTTC. Its protein product is CASSSTPSVHEQYF.

The chain joins TRBV6-6 to TRBJ1-6; D is possibly TRBD1 (5 bases). The CDR3 totals 19 residues. V lost 5 bases, J lost 2 bases, and 22 bases lay in between. CDR1 and CDR2 from the germline V gene are MNHNY and SVGAGI (reference sequence). The CDR3 region has the DNA TGTGCCAGCAGTCGCCGGAGTTCGGGGGGAAGCACCTATAATTCACCCCTCCACTTT. Its protein is CASSRRSSGGSTYNSPLHF.

This clonotype was recorded many times. The V gene is TRBV10-2, the J gene TRBJ2-1, with D uncertain. The CDR3 extends over 11 amino acids. Per germline, CDR1 WSHSY and CDR2 SAAADI. V lost 4 bases to trimming and J lost 7 bases, with 5 bases between them. CDR3 amino acids: CASSAVNEQFF. The CDR3 nucleotides read TGCGCCAGCAGTGCGGTAAATGAGCAGTTCTTC.

V is TRBV4-3 and J is TRBJ2-3; 8 positions agree with TRBD1. V shed 1 base, J shed 5 bases, and the junction held 11 bases outside the gene matches. CDR3 length equals 17 residues. Germline CDR1 LGHNA, CDR2 YSLEER. The CDR3 DNA is TGCGCCAGCAGCCAAGGCAGGGTAACAGGGGGTGTAGATACGCAGTATTTT. This encodes CASSQGRVTGGVDTQYF.

This clonotype was seen ten or more times. This chain joins TRBV18 and TRBJ1-1; D gene unclear. Germline CDR1 reads KGHSH; CDR2 reads LQKENI. CDR3 length: 13 residues. V was pared by 4 bases and J by 4 bases, with 10 bases between. The CDR3 here is CASSHAKGTEAFF. The CDR3 DNA reads as TGTGCCAGCTCACACGCAAAGGGCACTGAAGCTTTCTTT.